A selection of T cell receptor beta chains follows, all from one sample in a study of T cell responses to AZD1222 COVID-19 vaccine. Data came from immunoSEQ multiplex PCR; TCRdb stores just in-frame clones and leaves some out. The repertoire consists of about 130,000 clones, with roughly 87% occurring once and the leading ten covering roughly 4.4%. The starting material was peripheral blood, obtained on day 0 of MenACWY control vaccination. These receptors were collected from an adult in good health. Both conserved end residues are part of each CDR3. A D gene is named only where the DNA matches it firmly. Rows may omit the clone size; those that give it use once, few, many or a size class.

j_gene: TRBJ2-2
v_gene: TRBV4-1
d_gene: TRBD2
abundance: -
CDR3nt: TGCGCCAGCAGCCAAGTCCCACCAGAGGTAGCGGGAGGGAACACCGGGGAGCTGTTTTTT
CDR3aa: CASSQVPPEVAGGNTGELFF

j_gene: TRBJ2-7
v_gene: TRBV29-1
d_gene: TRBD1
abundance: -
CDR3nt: TGCAGCGTTGCGGACAGGGTACCCCCATACGAGCAGTACTTC
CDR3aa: CSVADRVPPYEQYF

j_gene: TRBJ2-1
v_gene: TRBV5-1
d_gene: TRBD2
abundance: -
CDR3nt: TGCGCCAGCAGCGTAGCGGGAGCTCAGCATGAGCAGTTCTTC
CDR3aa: CASSVAGAQHEQFF

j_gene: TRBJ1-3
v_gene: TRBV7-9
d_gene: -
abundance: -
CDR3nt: TGTGCCAGCAGCTTAGTGGGGGGTTCGGCTGGAAACACCATATATTTT
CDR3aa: CASSLVGGSAGNTIYF

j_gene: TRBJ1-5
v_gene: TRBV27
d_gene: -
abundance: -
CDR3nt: TGTGCCAGCAGTTTATCGCCCCCAGGACAGCCGATTTATAGCAATCAGCCCCAGCATTTT
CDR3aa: CASSLSPPGQPIYSNQPQHF

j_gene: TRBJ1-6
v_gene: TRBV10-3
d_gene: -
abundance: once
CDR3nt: TGTGCCATCCAGGGTAGCTCCTATAATTCACCCCTCCACTTT
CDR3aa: CAIQGSSYNSPLHF

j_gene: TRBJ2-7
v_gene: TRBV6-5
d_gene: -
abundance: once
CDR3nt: TGTGCCAGCAGTTCACCCTACGAGCAGTACTTC
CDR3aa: CASSSPYEQYF

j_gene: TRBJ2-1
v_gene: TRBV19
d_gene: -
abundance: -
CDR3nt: TGTGCCAGTAGCCCCCCCTTACTCTCCAATGAGCAGTTCTTC
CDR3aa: CASSPPLLSNEQFF

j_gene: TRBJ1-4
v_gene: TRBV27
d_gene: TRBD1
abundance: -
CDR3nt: TGTGCCAGCAGTTTGAGGGGGCTAGCTAATGAAAAACTGTTTTTT
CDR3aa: CASSLRGLANEKLFF

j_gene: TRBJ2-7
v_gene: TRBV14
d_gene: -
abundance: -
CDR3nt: TGTGCCAGCAGCCTGGCATCCGAGCAGTACTTC
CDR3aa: CASSLASEQYF

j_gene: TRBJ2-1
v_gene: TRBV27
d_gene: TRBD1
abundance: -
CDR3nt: TGTGCCAGCAAACGGACAGGGGAAAACAATGAGCAGTTCTTC
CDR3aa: CASKRTGENNEQFF

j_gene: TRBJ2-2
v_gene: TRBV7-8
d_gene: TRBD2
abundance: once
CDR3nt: TGTGCCAGCAGCGGGCCGGGACTAGGGAACACCGGGGAGCTGTTTTTT
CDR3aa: CASSGPGLGNTGELFF

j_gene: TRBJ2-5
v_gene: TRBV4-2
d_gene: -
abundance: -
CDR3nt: TGTGCCAGCAGCCGTCCCGGCGAGACCCAGTACTTC
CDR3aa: CASSRPGETQYF

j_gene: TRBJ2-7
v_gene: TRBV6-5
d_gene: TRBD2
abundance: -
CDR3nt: TGTGCCAGCAGCTCCCGTGCTAGCGGGAGGGGTGAGCAGTACTTC
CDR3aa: CASSSRASGRGEQYF

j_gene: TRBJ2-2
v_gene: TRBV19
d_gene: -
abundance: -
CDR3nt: TGTGCCAGTAGTATTCTCGACACCGGGGAGCTGTTTTTT
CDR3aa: CASSILDTGELFF

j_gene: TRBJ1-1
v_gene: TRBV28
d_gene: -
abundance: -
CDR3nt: TGTGCCAGCAGGTCACAGGAAAGGGGGGCTGAAGCTTTCTTT
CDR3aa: CASRSQERGAEAFF

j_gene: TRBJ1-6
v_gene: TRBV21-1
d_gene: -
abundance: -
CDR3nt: TGTGCCAGCAGAGTCGGCACAACCTGCTCCTATAATTCACCCCTCCACTTT
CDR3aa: CASRVGTTCSYNSPLHF

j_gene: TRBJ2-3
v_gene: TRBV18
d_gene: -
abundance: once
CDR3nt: TGTGCCAGCGCAGCCAGGCATGGCGTGAGCACAGATACGCAGTATTTT
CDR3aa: CASAARHGVSTDTQYF

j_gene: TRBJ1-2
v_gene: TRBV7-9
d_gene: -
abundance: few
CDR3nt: TGTGCCAGCAGCATAAACAGTAACTATGGCTACACCTTC
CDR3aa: CASSINSNYGYTF

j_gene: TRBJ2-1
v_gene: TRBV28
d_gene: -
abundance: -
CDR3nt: TGTGCCAGCAGTTTCAGGGGCTCCTACAATGAGCAGTTCTTC
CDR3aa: CASSFRGSYNEQFF

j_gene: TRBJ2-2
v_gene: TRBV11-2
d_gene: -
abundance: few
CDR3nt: TGTGCCAGCAGATCACTTACAGGGTACACCGGGGAGCTGTTTTTT
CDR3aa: CASRSLTGYTGELFF

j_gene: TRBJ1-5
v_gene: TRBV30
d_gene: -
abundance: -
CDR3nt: TGTGCCTGGAGTGTCAGCGGGAGCAATCAGCCCCAGCATTTT
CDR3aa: CAWSVSGSNQPQHF

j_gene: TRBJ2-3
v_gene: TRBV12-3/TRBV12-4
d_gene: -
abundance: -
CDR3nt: TGTGCCAGCAGTTTAGGGGATACGCAGTATTTT
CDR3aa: CASSLGDTQYF

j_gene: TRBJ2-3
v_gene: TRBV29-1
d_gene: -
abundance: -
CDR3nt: TGCAGCGTTGAAGCCAGGGGTTGGACAGATACGCAGTATTTT
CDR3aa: CSVEARGWTDTQYF

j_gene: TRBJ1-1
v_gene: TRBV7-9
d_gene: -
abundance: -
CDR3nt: TGTGCCAGCAGCTCCCAGGCGACTTTCTTT
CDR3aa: CASSSQATFF

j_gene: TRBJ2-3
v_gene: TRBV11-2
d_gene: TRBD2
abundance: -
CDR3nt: TGTGCCAGCAGCCTCCTAGCGGGAGGGTTCCCAGATACGCAGTATTTT
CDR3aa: CASSLLAGGFPDTQYF

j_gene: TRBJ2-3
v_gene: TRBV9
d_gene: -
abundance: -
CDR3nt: TGTGCCAGCAGCGTAGCAACCGGGGGCACAGATACGCAGTATTTT
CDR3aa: CASSVATGGTDTQYF

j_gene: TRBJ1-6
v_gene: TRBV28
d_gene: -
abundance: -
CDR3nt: TGTGCCAGCAGTACCCCGGACAGCAATTCACCCCTCCACTTT
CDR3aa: CASSTPDSNSPLHF

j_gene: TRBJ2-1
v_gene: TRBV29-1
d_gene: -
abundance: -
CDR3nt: TGCAGCGTTGAAGAAGGTACAGGGATGGGGGACAATGAGCAGTTCTTC
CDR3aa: CSVEEGTGMGDNEQFF

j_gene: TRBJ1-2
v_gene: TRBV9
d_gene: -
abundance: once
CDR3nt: TGTGCCAGCAGCGCCGGAGGAGACGGCTACACCTTC
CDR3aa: CASSAGGDGYTF

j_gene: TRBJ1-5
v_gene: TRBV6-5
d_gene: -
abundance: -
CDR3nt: TGTGCCAGCAGTTACCAGCTGAATCAGCCCCAGCATTTT
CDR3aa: CASSYQLNQPQHF

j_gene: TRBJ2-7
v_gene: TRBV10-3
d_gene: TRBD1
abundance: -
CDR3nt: TGTGCCATTTCCGACAGGGGATCCTACGAGCAGTACTTC
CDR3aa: CAISDRGSYEQYF

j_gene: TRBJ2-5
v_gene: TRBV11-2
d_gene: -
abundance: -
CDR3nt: TGTGCCAGCAGCTCCGGGACTGGGGGCGGGGAGACCCAGTACTTC
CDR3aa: CASSSGTGGGETQYF

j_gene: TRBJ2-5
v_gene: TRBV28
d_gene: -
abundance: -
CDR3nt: TGTGCCAGCAGTTTAAATGGGGGTCCCGGGTACCAAGAGACCCAGTACTTC
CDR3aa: CASSLNGGPGYQETQYF

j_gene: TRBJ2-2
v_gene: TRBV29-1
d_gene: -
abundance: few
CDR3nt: TGCAGCGTAATAGCGGGACAGCCTGGGACCGGGGAGCTGTTTTTT
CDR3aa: CSVIAGQPGTGELFF

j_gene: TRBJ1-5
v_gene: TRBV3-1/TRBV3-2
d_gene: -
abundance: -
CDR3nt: TGTGCCAGCAGCCAAGGACAGTCAAGCAATCAGCCCCAGCATTTT
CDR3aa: CASSQGQSSNQPQHF

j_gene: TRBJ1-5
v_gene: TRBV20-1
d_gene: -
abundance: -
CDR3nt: TGCAGTGCTAGTCTTCAAAATCAGCCCCAGCATTTT
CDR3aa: CSASLQNQPQHF

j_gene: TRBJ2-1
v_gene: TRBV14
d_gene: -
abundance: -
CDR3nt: TGTGCCAGCAGCCAAGATCTTGCAGGGACTCTTCTCGATGAGCAGTTCTTC
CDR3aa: CASSQDLAGTLLDEQFF

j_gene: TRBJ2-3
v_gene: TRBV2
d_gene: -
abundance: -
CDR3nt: TGTGCCAGCAGTGAACAGGGGATTGTAAGCACAGATACGCAGTATTTT
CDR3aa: CASSEQGIVSTDTQYF

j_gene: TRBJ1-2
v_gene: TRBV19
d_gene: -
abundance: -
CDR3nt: TGTGCTTCGGCAGAGCGAAGGGTAAATGGCTACACCTTC
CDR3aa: CASAERRVNGYTF

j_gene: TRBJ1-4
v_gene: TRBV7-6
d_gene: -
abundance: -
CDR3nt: TGTGCCAGCAGCGAGGAGCCCTCAACTAATGAAAAACTGTTTTTT
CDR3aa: CASSEEPSTNEKLFF

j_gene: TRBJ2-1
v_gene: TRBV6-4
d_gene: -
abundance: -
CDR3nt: TGTGCCAGCAGTGACTCTAGCGGCTCCTACAATGAGCAGTTCTTC
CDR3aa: CASSDSSGSYNEQFF

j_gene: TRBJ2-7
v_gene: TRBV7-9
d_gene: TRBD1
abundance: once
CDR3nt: TGTGCCAGCAGCCCCGGGACAGGGAACCACGAGCAGTACTTC
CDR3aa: CASSPGTGNHEQYF

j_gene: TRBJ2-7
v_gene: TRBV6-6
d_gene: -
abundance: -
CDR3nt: TGTGCCAGCAGTTTGTTAGCGACTACCTACGAGCAGTACTTC
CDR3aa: CASSLLATTYEQYF

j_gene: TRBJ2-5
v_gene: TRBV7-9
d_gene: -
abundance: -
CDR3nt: TGTGCCAGCAGCTTAGTCATTAAGGAGACCCAGTACTTC
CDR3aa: CASSLVIKETQYF

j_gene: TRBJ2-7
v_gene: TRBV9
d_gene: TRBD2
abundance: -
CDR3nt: TGTGCCAGCAGCGGTCTAGCGGGGGCCTACGAGCAGTACTTC
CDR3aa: CASSGLAGAYEQYF